This T cell receptor beta chain appears in the sequencing data of a study of cytomegalovirus exposure and HLA in healthy donors (dated by TCRdb to the late 2010s). Regarding the complete study: An earlier analysis of some 600 of the donors reported roughly 300 Gb of sequence data and 90 million to 120 million unique TCR beta sequences obtained from about 179 million T cells. The aim of the study was to test whether cataloging public T cell receptors could identify signatures of past pathogen exposure. About five DR-DQ haplotypes were treated as single units for association and clustering because of strong linkage in the cohort. HLA typing included class I and class II loci at four-digit resolution. Typing coverage differed by locus: A, B, C, DRB1 and DQB1 were typed in roughly 620-630 donors, DQA1 in 522, DPA1 in nearly 610, and DPB1 in 472. The study profiled the T cell repertoires of approximately 700 subjects by immunosequencing and related them to cytomegalovirus serostatus. In addition to the first cohort of around 670 subjects, a separate validation cohort of approximately 110 different subjects was used. Rather than drawing on any new phenotypic data, the later analysis identified candidate immune exposures from TCR beta sequences and the way those sequences occurred across donors. Every repertoire in the discovery cohort had been generated on one and the same sequencing platform. Donor age, sex, ethnicity and CMV serostatus were compiled alongside the repertoire data. Among the roughly 400 genotyped donors, around 81% belonged to the genetic ancestry cluster associated with self-reported Caucasian donors. To predict cytomegalovirus infection status, the study combined high-throughput TCR immunosequencing, statistical association of individual TCRs with disease status, and machine learning. In a later analysis, previously published TCR beta repertoires from 670 or so donors were re-analyzed and high-resolution HLA genotyping was added so that TCR occurrence patterns could be studied. An early release that covered more than 550 HLA-typed donors contained approximately 300 gigabases of sequencing data and some 87 million unique TCR sequences. On average, roughly 240,000 unique TCR beta nucleotide sequences were sequenced per donor among 398 genotyped donors of the cohort, with roughly 20% of those sequences being non-productive. A later genetic analysis used genome-wide SNP genotypes for about 65% of the roughly 670 donors, treating that subset as a discovery cohort. An earlier analysis of 587 of the donors used high-throughput TCR beta sequencing to judge whether each TCR beta V gene segment behaved as functional or pseudogenic.

Here is what the overall study found, with its caveats: When HLA alleles, especially DR and DQ, strongly co-occurred, TCR associations were difficult to assign to individual alleles. At a false discovery rate of 0.05, a later analysis linked some 17,000 TCR beta sequences to specific HLA alleles. Because some donors lacked HLA typing at each locus, the association tests relied only on the typed subset. An association between a missense DCLRE1C variant and V-gene and J-gene trimming of TCR beta chains was found in a later genetic analysis and replicated in an independent cohort. In both the original and validation cohorts, the classifier was reported to diagnose cytomegalovirus status with high specificity and sensitivity. In an earlier analysis of 587 of the donors, most TCR beta V segments appeared in productive rearrangements about 90% or about 30% of the time, broadly matching IMGT annotations. Some IMGT-functional V segments, including TRBV6-2 and TRBV6-3, could not be distinguished by the 87-base-pair reads and were therefore excluded. Across donors, most TCR sequences were observed very rarely, whereas some public TCRs were present in many individuals. It was suggested by the authors that the approach could potentially be generalized to other disease states and immunological phenotypes. A later analysis found that HLA-associated TCR beta chains were more clonally expanded and had lower generation probabilities than equally common non-associated chains. In a later analysis, TCR association rates were found to vary across HLA loci, with the most associated TCRs seen for DRB1 alleles and the fewest for HLA-C alleles. Because counts were too low, some 16 rarely observed V segments, including chromosome 9 orphons, were excluded from the earlier analysis of some 590 of the donors. Several of the top co-occurrence clusters appeared to be linked to parvovirus B19, influenza, CMV and Epstein-Barr virus, according to a later analysis. Immune exposure information for the cohort was limited to CMV serostatus. A cluster of highly shared sequence variants was judged likely to be a technical artifact of the sequencing pipeline. According to a later genetic analysis, donors in an Asian-associated ancestry cluster had fewer N-insertions in productive TCRs than the roughly 670-donor mean. A further reported finding was that TCR beta sequences accurately predicted the HLA-A and HLA-B alleles for most subjects in the first cohort. According to a later analysis, most CMV-associated TCR beta chains appeared to be HLA-restricted, and the HLA associations seemed to be driven largely by CMV exposure. Linkage disequilibrium might explain the correlated functional status among segregating V segments, but an unknown experimental factor could not be excluded. A total of roughly 160 TCR beta chains were listed by the study as associated with cytomegalovirus. A few of the identified cytomegalovirus-associated TCR beta chains were confirmed in vitro to be specific for cytomegalovirus antigens. Roughly uniform sequencing depth across donors was assumed in presence/absence analyses, although this assumption may not hold. This cohort had only TCR beta chains sequenced, and the lack of alpha or paired-chain data limited which features could be detected.

The junction shows trimming of 3 bases on V and 4 bases on J, and the gene matches do not reach 5 bases of it. The CDR3 starts with the cysteine, ends with the phenylalanine, and has 15 residues. Just CDR3 DNA is preserved here, 45 bases in frame from base 1. From a lookup of the germline V gene (reference sequence), CDR1 and CDR2 are SGHNT and YYREEE. Libraries were constructed by the immunoSEQ multiplex PCR assay. The multiplex PCR relied on a mix of 60 forward primers for TCR Vbeta segments and 13 reverse primers for TCR Jbeta segments. The CDR3 region of rearranged TCR beta genes was amplified from genomic DNA with a multiplex PCR assay. Amplified TCR beta libraries were sequenced as 87-base-pair reads on the Illumina HiSeq System. The original methods were these. A later analysis counted tens of millions of unique TCR beta chains across the 500 to 850 repertoires, and roughly 9.9 million of these chains were shared by at least two donors. To remove PCR and sequencing errors, raw reads were error-corrected and collapsed into unique sequences using a nearest-neighbor algorithm that merged closely related sequences. Alignment of CDR3 sequences to IMGT reference sequences was used to assign V, D and J gene segments. For a sequence to be retained, at least a six-nucleotide match to both a V gene segment and a J gene segment was required. Rearrangements were classified as productive when the CDR3 lacked stop codons and remained in frame with V and J, and all other rearrangements were classified as non-productive. CDR3 was defined by IMGT convention, running from the second conserved V-encoded cysteine to the conserved J-encoded phenylalanine. In an earlier analysis of roughly 580 of the donors, sequences lacking an unambiguous match to a single V gene segment were excluded. In an earlier analysis of approximately 590 of the donors, V segments were called functional above 56.7% productive rearrangements and were called segregating when the between-donor standard deviation exceeded 5%. A statistical classification framework was built to diagnose cytomegalovirus status from the catalog of TCR beta chain sequences. In a later analysis, V and J genes were assigned by comparing TCR nucleotide sequences against IMGT/GENE-DB human TR gene sequences. In a later analysis, CDR3 sequences and most-parsimonious VDJ recombination scenarios were assigned using the TCRdist pipeline. In a later analysis, each TCR beta chain was defined by its CDR3 amino acid sequence together with its V-gene family, and reads lacking a unique V-gene family were excluded. As a way to deal with suspected cross-contamination and a sequencing artifact, a later analysis dropped roughly 600 nucleotide sequences that were highly shared and had low generation probability. In a later analysis, a clonal expansion index was calculated for each public chain from normalized within-repertoire ranks of inferred template counts. In a later analysis, generation probabilities were computed with a VDJ recombination model fitted to out-of-frame rearrangements, and the resulting probabilities were checked against IGoR. Hypergeometric tests were used in a later analysis to score TCR-TCR, TCR-HLA and TCR-CMV co-occurrence, with a repertoire-size bias correction applied to the TCR pairs. A later analysis estimated false discovery rates by permuting HLA or CMV assignments 20 times. In a later analysis, co-occurring TCRs were grouped using DBSCAN, and TCRdist sequence similarity was added for clustering within HLA-allele-positive subsets. Repertoires with fewer than 30,000 or more than 120,000 public chains, plus five repertoires with anomalous nucleotide sharing, were excluded from co-occurrence clustering. TCRdb provides this immuneACCESS table in a form limited to in-frame rearrangements. Some clones are lacking; in checked studies, under half of them reflect an unresolved V gene, and why the rest are absent is not known. V, J and clone size are those of that table, while D and trimming were read from the DNA. The sample includes more than 95,000 clones, with approximately 74% observed a single time. The top ten clonotypes cover 4% of the sample.

The cohort comprised several hundred healthy bone marrow donors. At the time of sampling, all cohort members were nominally healthy, though unrecorded immune exposures were likely present. The donor was CMV seropositive and was included in the group of 250 to 300 seropositive cohort members. A peripheral blood sample was provided by each donor, and peripheral blood mononuclear cells were used for TCR beta sequencing. The Qiagen DNeasy Blood Extraction Kit was used to extract genomic DNA from the blood cell samples. A note on this clone: Its specific antigen is unknown. The sample holds no much larger clone one base away, and base qualities are not on file.

The sequencing input was PBMCs. The rearranged chain carries TRBV5-4 and TRBJ2-5, with 11 bases in between that match TRBD2. The clonotype was recovered from a man between 35 and 55 years old in good health and CMV-seropositive. The nucleotides read TGTGCCAGCAGCTCAACTAGCGGGAGTCTAGAGACCCAGTACTTC. Translated, it reads CASSSTSGSLETQYF.